This T cell receptor beta chain was captured in a study of siplizumab effects on memory and regulatory T cells. Study findings and constraints: Solely a minor proportion of alloreactive clones could be assigned to unstimulated subsets. Major contributors to the alloresponse seemed to be naive T cells, which also appeared more diverse than memory cells. Roughly 75-96% of proliferating clones (CD4+ or CD8+) could not be assigned a naive or memory phenotype. Alloreactive sequences whose origin lay in unstimulated CD4+ memory cells were significantly reduced by siplizumab.

The method was immunoSEQ multiplex PCR; TCRdb's version includes in-frame clones alone and lacks a portion of them. This sample has about 87,000 clones; about nine tenths occur once, and the top ten carry around 15%. As concerns this clone: Its matching antigen is unknown.

The CDR3 has 17 amino acids. CDR1 is SEHNR and CDR2 is FQNEAQ in the germline V gene (reference sequence). The V and J ends lost 1 base and 7 bases, in that order; junction bases with no gene match: 8. The TCR originated in a human donor in good health. The sequenced sample was CD4+ T cells sorted from blood. The chain uses TRBV7-9 and TRBJ2-3; 13 positions match TRBD2. The CDR3 is CASSLGTSGSQGNTQYF. The CDR3 DNA reads TGTGCCAGCAGCTTAGGGACTAGCGGGAGTCAGGGAAATACGCAGTATTTT.